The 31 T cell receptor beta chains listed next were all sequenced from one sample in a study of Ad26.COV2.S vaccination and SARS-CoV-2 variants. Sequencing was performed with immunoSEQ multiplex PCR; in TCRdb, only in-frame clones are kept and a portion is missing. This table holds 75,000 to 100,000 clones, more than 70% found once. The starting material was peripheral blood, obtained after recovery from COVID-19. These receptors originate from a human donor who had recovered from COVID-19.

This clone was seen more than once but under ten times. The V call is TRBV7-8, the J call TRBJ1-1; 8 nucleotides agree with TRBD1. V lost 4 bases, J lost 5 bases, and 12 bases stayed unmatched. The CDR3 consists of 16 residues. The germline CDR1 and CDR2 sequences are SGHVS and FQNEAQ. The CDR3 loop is CASSSRTGFRLTEAFF. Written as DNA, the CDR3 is TGTGCCAGCAGCTCCCGGACAGGGTTTCGTCTGACTGAAGCTTTCTTT.

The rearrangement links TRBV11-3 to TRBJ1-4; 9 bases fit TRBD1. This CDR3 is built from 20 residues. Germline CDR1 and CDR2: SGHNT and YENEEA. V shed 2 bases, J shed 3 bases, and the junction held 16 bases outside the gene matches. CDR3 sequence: CASSLRPPGTGMRSNEKLFF. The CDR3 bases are TGTGCCAGCAGCTTACGACCTCCCGGGACAGGGATGCGGTCTAATGAAAAACTGTTTTTT.

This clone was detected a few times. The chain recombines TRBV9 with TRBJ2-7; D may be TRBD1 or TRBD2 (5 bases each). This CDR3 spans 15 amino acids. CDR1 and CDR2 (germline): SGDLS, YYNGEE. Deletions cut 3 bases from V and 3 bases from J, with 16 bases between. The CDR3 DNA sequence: TGTGCCAGCAGCGGGACTGAGGGGCCTAACTACGAGCAGTACTTC. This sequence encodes CASSGTEGPNYEQYF.

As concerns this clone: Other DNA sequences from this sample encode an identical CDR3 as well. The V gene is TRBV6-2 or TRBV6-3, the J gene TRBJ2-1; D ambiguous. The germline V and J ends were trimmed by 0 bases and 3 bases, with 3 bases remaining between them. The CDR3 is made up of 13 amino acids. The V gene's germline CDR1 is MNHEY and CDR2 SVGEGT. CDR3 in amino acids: CASSYSSYNEQFF. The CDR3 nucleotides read TGTGCCAGCAGTTACTCTAGCTACAATGAGCAGTTCTTC.

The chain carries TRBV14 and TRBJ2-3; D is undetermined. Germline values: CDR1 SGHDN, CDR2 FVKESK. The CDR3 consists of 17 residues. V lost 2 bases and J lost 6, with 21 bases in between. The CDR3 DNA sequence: TGTGCCAGCAGCCAAAACCCGACATTTGCCCTTGGGGATACGCAGTATTTT. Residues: CASSQNPTFALGDTQYF.

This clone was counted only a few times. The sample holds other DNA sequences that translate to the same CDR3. CDR3 sequence reads: CASSLGGRNSYNEQFF. In DNA form, the CDR3 reads TGCGCCAGCAGCTTGGGGGGGCGGAACTCCTACAATGAGCAGTTCTTC. The rearrangement links TRBV5-1 to TRBJ2-1; a weak D match, TRBD1 (6 bases). This CDR3 comprises 16 residues. V lost 0 bases to trimming and J lost 0 bases, with 10 bases between them. Germline-derived CDR1 and CDR2 are SGHRS and YFSETQ.

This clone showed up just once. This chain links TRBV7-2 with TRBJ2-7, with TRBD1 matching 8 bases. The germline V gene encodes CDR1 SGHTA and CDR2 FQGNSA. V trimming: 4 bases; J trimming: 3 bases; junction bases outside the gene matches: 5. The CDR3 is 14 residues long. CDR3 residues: CASSSGQGYYEQYF. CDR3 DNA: TGTGCCAGCAGCTCTGGACAGGGATACTACGAGCAGTACTTC.

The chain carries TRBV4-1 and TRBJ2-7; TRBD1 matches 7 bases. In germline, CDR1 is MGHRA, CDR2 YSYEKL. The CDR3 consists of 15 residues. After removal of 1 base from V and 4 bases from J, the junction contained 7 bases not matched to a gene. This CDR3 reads CASSQGVGQSYEQYF. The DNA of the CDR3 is TGCGCCAGCAGCCAAGGGGTGGGACAGTCGTACGAGCAGTACTTC.

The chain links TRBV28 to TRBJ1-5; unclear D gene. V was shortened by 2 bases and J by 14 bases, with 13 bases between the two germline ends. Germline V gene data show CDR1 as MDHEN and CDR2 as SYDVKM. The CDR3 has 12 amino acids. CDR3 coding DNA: TGTGCCAGCAGTTTACGGCCAGGAAACGAGCATTTT. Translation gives CASSLRPGNEHF. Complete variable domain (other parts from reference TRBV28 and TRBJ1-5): DVKVTQSSRYLVKRTGEKVFLECVQDMDHENMFWYRQDPGLGLRLIYFSYDVKMKEKGDIPEGYSVSREKKERFSLILESASTNQTSMYLCASSLRPGNEHFGDGTRLSIL.

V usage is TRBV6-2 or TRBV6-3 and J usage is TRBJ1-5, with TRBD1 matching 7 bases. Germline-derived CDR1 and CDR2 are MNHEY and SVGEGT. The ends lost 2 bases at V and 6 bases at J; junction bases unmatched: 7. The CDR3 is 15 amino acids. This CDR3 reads CASSYEGRGFQPQHF. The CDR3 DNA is TGTGCCAGCAGTTACGAAGGCAGGGGGTTTCAGCCCCAGCATTTT.

The CDR3 coding sequence is TGTGCCACACAGGGAGCCGGGGAGCTGTTTTTT. Translated: CATQGAGELFF. The chain couples TRBV19 to TRBJ2-2; tentatively, D is TRBD1 (6 bases). Deletions cut 10 bases from V and 6 bases from J, with 9 bases between. Looked up from germline, CDR1 is LNHDA and CDR2 is SQIVND (reference sequence). This CDR3 has 11 amino acids.

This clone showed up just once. CDR3 residues: CASSLALSLAGSETQYF. The CDR3 bases are TGTGCCAGCAGCTTGGCCCTTTCACTAGCGGGATCAGAGACCCAGTACTTC. The chain employs TRBV5-5 and TRBJ2-5; TRBD2 matches 10 bases. This CDR3 comprises 17 residues. Germline CDR1 reads SGHKS; CDR2 reads YYEKEE (reference sequence). After removal of 0 bases from V and 4 bases from J, the junction contained 9 bases not matched to a gene.

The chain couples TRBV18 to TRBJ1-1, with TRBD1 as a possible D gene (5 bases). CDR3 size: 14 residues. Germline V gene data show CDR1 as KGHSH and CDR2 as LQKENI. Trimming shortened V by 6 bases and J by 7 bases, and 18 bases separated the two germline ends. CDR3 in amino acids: CASSPHGGAHEAFF. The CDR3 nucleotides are TGTGCCAGCTCGCCCCACGGGGGTGCCCATGAAGCTTTCTTT.

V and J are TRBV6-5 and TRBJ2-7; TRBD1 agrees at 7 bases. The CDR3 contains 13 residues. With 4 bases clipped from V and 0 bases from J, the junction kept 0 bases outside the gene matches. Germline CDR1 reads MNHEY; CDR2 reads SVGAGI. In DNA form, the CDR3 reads TGTGCCAGCAGTTCAGGGGGCTCCTACGAGCAGTACTTC. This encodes CASSSGGSYEQYF.

The CDR3 bases are TGTGCCAGCAGTTTTGAGGGGAGGTTCTTTCAGTACTTC. Amino acid sequence: CASSFEGRFFQYF. This chain connects TRBV28 to TRBJ2-4; perhaps TRBD2 as D (6 bases). V shed 3 bases and J shed 11 bases, with 14 bases lying between them. The CDR3 spans 13 residues. CDR1 is MDHEN, CDR2 SYDVKM, per germline.

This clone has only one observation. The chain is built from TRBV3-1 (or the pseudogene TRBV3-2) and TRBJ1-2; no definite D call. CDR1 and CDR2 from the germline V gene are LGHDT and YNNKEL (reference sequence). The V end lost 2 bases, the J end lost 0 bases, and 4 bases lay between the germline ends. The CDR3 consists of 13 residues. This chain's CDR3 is CASSQLANYGYTF. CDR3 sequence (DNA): TGTGCCAGCAGCCAACTCGCTAACTATGGCTACACCTTC.

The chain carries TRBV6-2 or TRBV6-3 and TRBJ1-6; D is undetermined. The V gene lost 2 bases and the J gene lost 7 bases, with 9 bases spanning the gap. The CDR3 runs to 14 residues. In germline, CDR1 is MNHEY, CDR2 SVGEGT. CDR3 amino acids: CASSYIPTNSPLHF. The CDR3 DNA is TGTGCCAGCAGTTACATACCGACCAATTCACCCCTCCACTTT.

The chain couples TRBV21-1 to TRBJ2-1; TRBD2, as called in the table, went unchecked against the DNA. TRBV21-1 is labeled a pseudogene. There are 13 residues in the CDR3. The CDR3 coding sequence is TGTGCCAGCAGCAAGGGGCGCGGGGATGAGCAGTTCTTC. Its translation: CASSKGRGDEQFF.

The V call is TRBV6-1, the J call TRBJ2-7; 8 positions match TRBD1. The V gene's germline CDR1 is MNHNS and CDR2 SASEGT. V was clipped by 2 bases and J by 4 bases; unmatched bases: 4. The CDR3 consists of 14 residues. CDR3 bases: TGTGCCAGCAGTGAACAGCAGGGGGCTTACGAGCAGTACTTC. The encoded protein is CASSEQQGAYEQYF.

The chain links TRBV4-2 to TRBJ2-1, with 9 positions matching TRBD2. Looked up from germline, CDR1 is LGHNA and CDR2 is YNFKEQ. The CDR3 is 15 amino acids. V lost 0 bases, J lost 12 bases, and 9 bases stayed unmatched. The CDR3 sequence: CASSQEGASGTVQFF. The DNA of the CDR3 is TGTGCCAGCAGCCAAGAAGGGGCTAGCGGGACCGTGCAGTTCTTC.

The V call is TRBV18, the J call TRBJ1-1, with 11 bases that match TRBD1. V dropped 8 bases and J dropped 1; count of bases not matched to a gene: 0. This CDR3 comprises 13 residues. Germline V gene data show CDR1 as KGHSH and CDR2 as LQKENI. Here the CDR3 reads CASGQGANTEAFF. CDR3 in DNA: TGTGCCAGCGGACAGGGGGCGAACACTGAAGCTTTCTTT.

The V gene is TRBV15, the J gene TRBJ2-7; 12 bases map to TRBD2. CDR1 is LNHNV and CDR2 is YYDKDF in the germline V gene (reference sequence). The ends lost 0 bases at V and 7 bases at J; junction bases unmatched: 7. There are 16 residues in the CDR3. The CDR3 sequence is CATSRERLAGVNEQYF. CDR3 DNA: TGTGCCACCAGCAGAGAAAGACTAGCGGGAGTTAATGAGCAGTACTTC.

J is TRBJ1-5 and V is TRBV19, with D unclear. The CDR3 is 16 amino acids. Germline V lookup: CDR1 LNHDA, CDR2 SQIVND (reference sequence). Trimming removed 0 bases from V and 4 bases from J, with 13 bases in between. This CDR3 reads CASSIEGPTGNQPQHF. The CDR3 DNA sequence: TGTGCCAGTAGTATAGAGGGTCCTACGGGAAATCAGCCCCAGCATTTT.

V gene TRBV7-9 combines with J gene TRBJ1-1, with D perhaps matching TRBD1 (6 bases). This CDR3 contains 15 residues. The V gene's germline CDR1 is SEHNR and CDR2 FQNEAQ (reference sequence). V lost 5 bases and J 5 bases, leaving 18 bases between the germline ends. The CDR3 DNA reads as TGTGCCAGCAGCGGAACGTCTACAGGGCGAACTGAAGCTTTCTTT. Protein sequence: CASSGTSTGRTEAFF.

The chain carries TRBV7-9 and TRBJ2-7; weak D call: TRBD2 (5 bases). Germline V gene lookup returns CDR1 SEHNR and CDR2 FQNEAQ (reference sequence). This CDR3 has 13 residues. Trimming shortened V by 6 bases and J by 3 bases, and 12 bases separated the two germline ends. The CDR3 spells CASRPGYFYEQYF. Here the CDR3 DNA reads TGTGCCAGCAGGCCGGGATATTTCTACGAGCAGTACTTC.

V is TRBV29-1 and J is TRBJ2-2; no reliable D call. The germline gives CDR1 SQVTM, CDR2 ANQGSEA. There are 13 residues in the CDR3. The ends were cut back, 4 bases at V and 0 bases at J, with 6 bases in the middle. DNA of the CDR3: TGCAGCGTTGTAAACACGAACACCGGGGAGCTGTTTTTT. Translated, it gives CSVVNTNTGELFF.

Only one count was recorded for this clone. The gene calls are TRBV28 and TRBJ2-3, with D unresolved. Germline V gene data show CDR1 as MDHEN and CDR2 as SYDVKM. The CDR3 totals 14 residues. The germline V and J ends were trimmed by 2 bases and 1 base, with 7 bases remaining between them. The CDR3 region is CASSLPRGTDTQYF. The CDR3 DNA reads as TGTGCCAGCAGTTTACCTAGGGGCACAGATACGCAGTATTTT.

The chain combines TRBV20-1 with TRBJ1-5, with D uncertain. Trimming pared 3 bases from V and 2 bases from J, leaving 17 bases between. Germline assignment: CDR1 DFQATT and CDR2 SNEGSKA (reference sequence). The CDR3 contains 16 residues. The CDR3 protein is CSASPPGLAGNQPQHF. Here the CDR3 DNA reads TGCAGTGCTAGTCCCCCGGGCCTAGCGGGCAATCAGCCCCAGCATTTT.

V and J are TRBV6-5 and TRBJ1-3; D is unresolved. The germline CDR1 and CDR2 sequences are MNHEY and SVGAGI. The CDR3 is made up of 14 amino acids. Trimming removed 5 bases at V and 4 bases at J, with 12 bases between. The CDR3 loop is CASSISRTGNTIYF. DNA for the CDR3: TGTGCCAGCAGTATCTCGAGGACGGGAAACACCATATATTTT.

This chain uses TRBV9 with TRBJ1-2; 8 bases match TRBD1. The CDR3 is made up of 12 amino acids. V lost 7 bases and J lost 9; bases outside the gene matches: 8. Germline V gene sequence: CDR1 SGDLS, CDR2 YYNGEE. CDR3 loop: CASGIPGGSYTF. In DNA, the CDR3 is TGTGCCAGCGGGATTCCAGGGGGCAGCTACACCTTC.

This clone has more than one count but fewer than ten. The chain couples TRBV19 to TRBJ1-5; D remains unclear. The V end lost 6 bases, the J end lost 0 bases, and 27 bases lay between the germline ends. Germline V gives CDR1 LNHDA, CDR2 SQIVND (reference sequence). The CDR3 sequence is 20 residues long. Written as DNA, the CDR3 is TGTGCCAGTAGCCCAATACAGTTCCCTAGCCCCGACTATAGCAATCAGCCCCAGCATTTT. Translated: CASSPIQFPSPDYSNQPQHF. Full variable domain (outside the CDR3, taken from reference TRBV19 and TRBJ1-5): DGGITQSPKYLFRKEGQNVTLSCEQNLNHDAMYWYRQDPGQGLRLIYYSQIVNDFQKGDIAEGYSVSREKKESFPLTVTSAQKNPTAFYLCASSPIQFPSPDYSNQPQHFGDGTRLSIL.